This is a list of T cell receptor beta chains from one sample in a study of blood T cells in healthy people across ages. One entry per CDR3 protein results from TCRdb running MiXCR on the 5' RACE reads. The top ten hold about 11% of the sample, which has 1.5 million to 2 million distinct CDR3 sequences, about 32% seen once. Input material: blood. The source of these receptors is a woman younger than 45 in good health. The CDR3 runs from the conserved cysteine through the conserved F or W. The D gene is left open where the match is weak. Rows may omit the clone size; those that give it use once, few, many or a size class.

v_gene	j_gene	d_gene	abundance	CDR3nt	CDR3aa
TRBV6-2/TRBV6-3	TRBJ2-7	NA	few	TGTGCCAGTGACAGTGGGTACGAGCAGTACTTC	CASDSGYEQYF
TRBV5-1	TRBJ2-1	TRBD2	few	TGCGCCAGCAGCTTGTCGTACGGACTAGCGGGGCATGAGCAGTTCTTC	CASSLSYGLAGHEQFF
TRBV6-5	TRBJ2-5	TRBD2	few	TGTGCCAGCAGTCCCCGGGGTAGCGGGACGGAGACCCAGTACTTC	CASSPRGSGTETQYF
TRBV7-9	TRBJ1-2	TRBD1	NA	TGTGCCAGCAGCGCCGGGACAGGGGGTCCGTGGGACTATGGCCACACCTTC	CASSAGTGGPWDYGHTF
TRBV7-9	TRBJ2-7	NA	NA	TGTGCCAGCAGCCAGACGCTTCCCACCCCACGGCCCCACGAGCAGTACTTC	CASSQTLPTPRPHEQYF
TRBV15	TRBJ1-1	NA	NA	TGTGCCACCACAACAGGGATCACTGAAGCTTTCTTT	CATTTGITEAFF
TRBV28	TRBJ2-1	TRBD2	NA	TGTGCCAGCAGCTCCCCTAGCGGGAGAGGTGAGCAGTTCTTC	CASSSPSGRGEQFF
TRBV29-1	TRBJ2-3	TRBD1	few	TGCAGCGTTGGAGGGACAGCTAGGATTAGCACAGATACGCAGTATTTT	CSVGGTARISTDTQYF
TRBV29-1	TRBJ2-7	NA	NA	TGCAGCGTTGAAACCAATTACTACCAGCAGTACTTC	CSVETNYYQQYF
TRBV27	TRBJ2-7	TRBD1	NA	TGTGCCAGCAGTGCGACGACAGGGGTCGAGCAGTACTTC	CASSATTGVEQYF
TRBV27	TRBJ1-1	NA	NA	TGTGCCAGCGGGGCGGTGAACACTGAAGCTTTCTTT	CASGAVNTEAFF
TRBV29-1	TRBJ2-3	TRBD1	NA	TGCAGCGTTGAACAGGGGGAGCAGTATTTT	CSVEQGEQYF
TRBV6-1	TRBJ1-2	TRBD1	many	TGTGCCAGCAGTGAAGGGGGGACAGCCCGGCCGAGTGGCTACACCTTC	CASSEGGTARPSGYTF
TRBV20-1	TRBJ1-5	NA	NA	TGCAGTGCTAGGCGCGACAGAAGCAATCAGCCCCAGCATTTT	CSARRDRSNQPQHF
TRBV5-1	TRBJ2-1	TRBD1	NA	TGCGCCAGCAGCTTGGAGGGGGCGATACTCTCCTACAATGAGCAGTTCTTC	CASSLEGAILSYNEQFF
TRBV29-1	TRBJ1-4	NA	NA	TGCAGCGTTGCCGGGGATAGTGAAAAACTGTTTTTT	CSVAGDSEKLFF
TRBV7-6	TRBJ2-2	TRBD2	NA	TGTGCCAGCAGCCCCGGCCTAGCGGGAGAAACCGGGGAGCTGTTTTTT	CASSPGLAGETGELFF
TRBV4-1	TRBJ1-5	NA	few	TGCGCCAGCAGCCAAGTCGGTCAGCCCCAGCATTTT	CASSQVGQPQHF
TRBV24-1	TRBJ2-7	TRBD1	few	TGTGCCACCAGTGATTTGAGGCAGGGGGACGAGCAGTACTTC	CATSDLRQGDEQYF
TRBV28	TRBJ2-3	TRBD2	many	TGTGCCAGCAGTCCCCCCGGGGGGACCACAGATACGCAGTATTTT	CASSPPGGTTDTQYF
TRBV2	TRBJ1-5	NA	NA	TGTGCCAGCAGTGAAACCCAGGGGAGCAATCAGCCCCAGCATTTT	CASSETQGSNQPQHF
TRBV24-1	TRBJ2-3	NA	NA	TGTGCCACCAGTGACAAGACAACCCCCGGCGCAGATACGCAGTATTTT	CATSDKTTPGADTQYF
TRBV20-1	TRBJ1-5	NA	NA	TGCAGTGCTAGAAGTCTAGGGGATCAGCCCCAGCATTTT	CSARSLGDQPQHF
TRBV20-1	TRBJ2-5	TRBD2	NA	TGCAGTGCTTATGGGACTAGCGGGGGGGCTCAAGAGACCCAGTACTTC	CSAYGTSGGAQETQYF
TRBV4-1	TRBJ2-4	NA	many	TGCGCCAGCAGCCAGAGGACAAACATTCAGTACTTC	CASSQRTNIQYF
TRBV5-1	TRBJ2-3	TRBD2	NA	TGCGCCAGCAGCTTGGGACTAGCGGGAGAAGCGCAGTATTTT	CASSLGLAGEAQYF
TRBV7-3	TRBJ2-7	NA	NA	TGTGCCAGACGCCTGGAGACAGCCTGCCACTACGAGCAGTACTTC	CARRLETACHYEQYF
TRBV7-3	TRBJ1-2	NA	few	TGTGCCAGCAGCTTTTTATACGGCCTTAACTATGGCTACACCTTC	CASSFLYGLNYGYTF
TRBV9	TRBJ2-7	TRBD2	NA	TGTGCCAGCAGCCCCAATCGGGGGGACGAGCAGTACTTC	CASSPNRGDEQYF
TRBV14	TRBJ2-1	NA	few	TGTGCCAGCAGCCATGACTGGCGGGGGCGGATAGCTGGCGATGAGCAGTTCTTC	CASSHDWRGRIAGDEQFF
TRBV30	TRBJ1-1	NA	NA	TGTGCCTGGAGGGGACCGTTGAACACTGAAGCTTTCTTT	CAWRGPLNTEAFF